Sequencing of this T cell receptor beta chain was carried out in a study of blood T cells in healthy people across ages. Study outcomes and limitations: Naive CD4+ cell counts and diversity both ran higher in long-lived than in aged donors. Strong correlation was found linking TCR beta diversity to naive T cell percentage. A roughly linear fall in TCR beta diversity per million T cells was seen with increasing age.

With a J-beta primer mix and a sample-barcoded 5' primer, a second PCR ran about 7 to 12 cycles. TCRdb processed the 5' RACE reads anew with MiXCR; each CDR3 protein has one entry. The repertoire consists of some 760,000 distinct CDR3 sequences, with roughly 25% occurring once and the leading ten covering more than 3%. The CDR3 totals 16 residues. V dropped 0 bases and J dropped 2 bases, with 13 bases sitting between them. Germline CDR1 and CDR2: LGHNA and YSLEER. Worth noting for this clonotype: Its cognate antigen is unknown.

This sample also appeared in a second study, on T cells of mothers and their children.

This receptor was taken from a boy between 10 and 17 years old in good health. Sequenced sample: blood. The chain uses TRBV4-3 and TRBJ2-5; D unresolved. The CDR3 DNA reads TGCGCCAGCAGCCAAGATCTGGGCGTGGGGCAAGAGACCCAGTACTTC. Its translation is CASSQDLGVGQETQYF.